This TCR beta chain was obtained from a study of blood T cell repertoires in COVID-19. The overall study: The United States, Italy and Spain supplied acute and convalescent COVID-19 samples. Nucleic acid was either cDNA or gDNA, and it came from T cells, B-cell-depleted T cells, or PBMCs.

The CDR3 runs to 14 residues. V trimming: 5 bases; J trimming: 6 bases; junction bases outside the gene matches: 6. The V gene's germline CDR1 is SGHTA and CDR2 FQGNSA. In the authors' methods: Amplification with reference gene primers provided the estimates of nucleated cell counts. Sequencing used immunoSEQ multiplex PCR; TCRdb keeps in-frame clones, though not all of them. V, J and clone size are taken as reported in that table, and D and trimming were inferred from the DNA itself. Here the sample spans under 300,000 clones, roughly nine tenths being singletons. What the recovered Cohort 3 donors had was two negative PCRs, clearance, or symptom resolution.

The clonotype was recovered from a woman in her 50s who had recovered from COVID-19. The sample taken for sequencing was PBMCs or T cells enriched from blood (not recorded which). This chain links TRBV7-2 with TRBJ2-2; 7 nucleotides agree with TRBD2. CDR3 coding DNA: TGTGCCAGCAGCCCGGGCGGGAGTTCCGGGGAGCTGTTTTTT. Residues: CASSPGGSSGELFF.